A selection of T cell receptor beta chains follows, all from one sample in a study of cytomegalovirus exposure and HLA in healthy donors. Some clones are missing from TCRdb's copy, which holds only in-frame ones; the method was immunoSEQ multiplex PCR. Of about 200,000 clones in the sample, 70% to 80% were seen once. Sequenced: PBMCs. The receptors derive from a man aged 40-49 years in good health and CMV-seronegative. Both conserved end residues are part of each CDR3. D genes are given only for firm matches. Where a row states a size, it is once, few, many or the class of an expanded clone; other rows omit it.

v_call	d_call	j_call	clone_size	cdr3_aa	cdr3_nt
TRBV6-1	TRBD2	TRBJ2-7	few	CASSSLAGGPHEQYF	TGTGCCAGCAGTTCCCTAGCGGGAGGGCCCCACGAGCAGTACTTC
TRBV9	NA	TRBJ1-6	once	CASSGSRTNFNSPLHF	TGTGCCAGCAGCGGGTCTAGGACTAACTTTAATTCACCCCTCCACTTT
TRBV5-4	TRBD2	TRBJ2-3	NA	CASSFRLAGITDTQYF	TGTGCCAGCAGCTTCCGACTAGCGGGGATCACAGATACGCAGTATTTT
TRBV7-8	NA	TRBJ1-2	once	CASSLSGRSNYGYTF	TGTGCCAGCAGCTTATCTGGCCGATCTAACTATGGCTACACCTTC
TRBV5-1	TRBD2	TRBJ2-1	few	CASSFLAGAPSEQFF	TGCGCCAGCAGCTTCTTAGCGGGGGCCCCGTCGGAGCAGTTCTTC
TRBV27	NA	TRBJ1-2	NA	CASSPFTGPWGYTF	TGTGCCAGCAGTCCATTCACAGGACCTTGGGGCTACACCTTC
TRBV9	TRBD1	TRBJ1-1	NA	CASSVGTGARTEAFF	TGTGCCAGCAGCGTAGGGACAGGGGCAAGAACTGAAGCTTTCTTT
TRBV7-9	NA	TRBJ1-5	NA	CASSPPGVGQPQHF	TGTGCCAGCAGCCCACCAGGGGTCGGTCAGCCCCAGCATTTT
TRBV27	NA	TRBJ1-5	NA	CASSLIGSSQPQHF	TGTGCCAGCAGTTTAATTGGCAGTTCCCAGCCCCAGCATTTT
TRBV20-1	TRBD1	TRBJ1-1	NA	CSASGTGEAFF	TGCAGTGCTAGTGGGACAGGTGAAGCTTTCTTT
TRBV2	NA	TRBJ2-1	few	CASSETAGEQFF	TGTGCCAGCAGTGAAACAGCAGGTGAGCAGTTCTTC
TRBV15	TRBD2	TRBJ2-2	NA	CATRDWTSGPGELFF	TGTGCCACCAGAGACTGGACTAGCGGTCCCGGGGAGCTGTTTTTT
TRBV6-1	NA	TRBJ1-1	NA	CASSDAWPEAFF	TGTGCCAGCAGTGACGCATGGCCGGAAGCTTTCTTT
TRBV10-3	NA	TRBJ1-1	NA	CAISESNGIYMNTEAFF	TGTGCCATCAGTGAGTCGAATGGCATTTACATGAACACTGAAGCTTTCTTT
TRBV7-6	TRBD2	TRBJ2-5	once	CASSLAVTSGRRETQYF	TGTGCCAGCAGCTTAGCGGTGACTAGCGGGAGGAGAGAGACCCAGTACTTC
TRBV6-1	TRBD1	TRBJ1-1	NA	CAIQQGTTNTEAFF	TGTGCCATCCAACAGGGGACGACGAACACTGAAGCTTTCTTT
TRBV5-1	NA	TRBJ1-2	few	CASSFDRPSSPYGYTF	TGCGCCAGCAGCTTTGACAGACCCTCCTCCCCCTATGGCTACACCTTC
TRBV5-1	NA	TRBJ2-7	NA	CASKSENSYEQYF	TGCGCCAGCAAGTCGGAGAATTCCTACGAGCAGTACTTC
TRBV28	TRBD1	TRBJ1-4	NA	CAGRTGVEKLFF	TGTGCCGGCCGGACAGGTGTTGAAAAACTGTTTTTT
TRBV7-6	NA	TRBJ2-5	NA	CASSFDRNYQETQYF	TGTGCCAGCAGTTTTGACAGGAACTACCAAGAGACCCAGTACTTC
TRBV9	TRBD1	TRBJ2-7	NA	CASSTFRQGRYEQYF	TGTGCCAGCAGCACCTTTCGACAGGGTCGGTACGAGCAGTACTTC
TRBV7-6	NA	TRBJ2-6	NA	CASSRDRPLGGANVLTF	TGTGCCAGCAGCCGCGACAGACCCCTGGGAGGGGCCAACGTCCTGACTTTC
TRBV4-3	NA	TRBJ1-5	once	CASSQDWQGSNQPQHF	TGCGCCAGCAGCCAAGATTGGCAGGGGAGCAATCAGCCCCAGCATTTT
TRBV7-9	TRBD2	TRBJ2-1	few	CASDLAGHYNEQFF	TGTGCCTCCGACCTAGCGGGACATTACAATGAGCAGTTCTTC
TRBV10-1	TRBD1	TRBJ2-7	few	CASSDGTGRAYEQYF	TGCGCCAGCAGTGACGGGACAGGGAGAGCCTACGAGCAGTACTTC
TRBV13	NA	TRBJ2-7	NA	CASTLGTVFYEQYF	TGTGCCAGCACCCTCGGGACTGTCTTCTACGAGCAGTACTTC
TRBV27	TRBD1	TRBJ2-5	NA	CASSPRRRTGIQETQYF	TGTGCCAGCAGCCCTAGAAGGAGGACAGGGATACAAGAGACCCAGTACTTC
TRBV5-1	NA	TRBJ1-1	NA	CASSLVADMNTEAFF	TGCGCCAGCAGCTTGGTCGCAGACATGAACACTGAAGCTTTCTTT
TRBV18	NA	TRBJ1-4	NA	CASSRGGSEKLFF	TGTGCCAGCTCACGGGGAGGGAGCGAAAAACTGTTTTTT
TRBV5-4	TRBD2	TRBJ2-2	once	CACGLAGVGGELFF	TGTGCCTGCGGACTAGCGGGAGTTGGCGGGGAGCTGTTTTTT
TRBV28	TRBD1	TRBJ2-2	NA	CASKTGGPSNTGELFF	TGTGCCAGCAAGACAGGGGGCCCATCAAACACCGGGGAGCTGTTTTTT
TRBV11-2	NA	TRBJ2-2	NA	CASSLEQVNTGELFF	TGTGCCAGCAGCTTAGAACAGGTTAACACCGGGGAGCTGTTTTTT
TRBV6-4	NA	TRBJ2-3	NA	CASSKGALAGLTQYF	TGTGCCAGCAGTAAGGGGGCCTTAGCGGGGCTTACGCAGTATTTT
TRBV10-1	TRBD2	TRBJ2-1	NA	CASSTMGIAGGGEQFF	TGCGCCAGCAGTACCATGGGGATAGCGGGAGGGGGAGAGCAGTTCTTC
TRBV13	TRBD2	TRBJ2-3	NA	CASSLSMAGGPTDTQYF	TGTGCCAGCAGCTTAAGTATGGCGGGAGGGCCTACAGATACGCAGTATTTT
TRBV6-6	TRBD1	TRBJ1-4	NA	CASKLTGLNEKLFF	TGTGCCAGCAAACTGACAGGGCTAAATGAAAAACTGTTTTTT
TRBV9	TRBD2	TRBJ2-7	NA	CASSPRTSGKSYEQYF	TGTGCCAGCAGCCCCCGGACTAGCGGGAAATCCTACGAGCAGTACTTC
TRBV9	NA	TRBJ2-1	NA	CASSVARGRNEQFF	TGTGCCAGCAGCGTAGCCAGGGGTAGAAATGAGCAGTTCTTC
TRBV27	NA	TRBJ1-1	few	CASSLGGARTEAFF	TGTGCCAGCAGCCTGGGGGGGGCGCGTACTGAAGCTTTCTTT